In this sample, the clone carrying this T cell receptor (beta chain) turned up once. The antigen is undetermined. These data are taken from a study of Tregs in tolerant kidney transplant recipients. CD4+CD25+CD127- Tregs, CD4+CD25- non-Tregs, CD4 and CD8 cells were sorted. Using immunoSEQ multiplex PCR, the repertoire was profiled, and TCRdb retains in-frame clones only, with some absent. This repertoire shows about 110,000 clones, about 90% found once; its top ten account for approximately 0.3%. Notes on the study in general: This study did not directly address biological reproducibility.

The clonotype comes from a human donor who received a combined kidney and bone marrow transplant. The material was CD4+ T cells from blood, obtained before the transplant.

CDR3 loop: CASSTQTGLKSLNEQFF. In DNA form, the CDR3 reads TGTGCCAGCAGTACCCAAACGGGACTCAAGAGTTTGAATGAGCAGTTCTTC. The V gene is TRBV28, the J gene TRBJ2-1, with D perhaps matching TRBD2 (6 bases). The germline V gene encodes CDR1 MDHEN and CDR2 SYDVKM. The CDR3 length is 17 residues. Trimming pared 5 bases from V and 7 bases from J, leaving 24 bases between.